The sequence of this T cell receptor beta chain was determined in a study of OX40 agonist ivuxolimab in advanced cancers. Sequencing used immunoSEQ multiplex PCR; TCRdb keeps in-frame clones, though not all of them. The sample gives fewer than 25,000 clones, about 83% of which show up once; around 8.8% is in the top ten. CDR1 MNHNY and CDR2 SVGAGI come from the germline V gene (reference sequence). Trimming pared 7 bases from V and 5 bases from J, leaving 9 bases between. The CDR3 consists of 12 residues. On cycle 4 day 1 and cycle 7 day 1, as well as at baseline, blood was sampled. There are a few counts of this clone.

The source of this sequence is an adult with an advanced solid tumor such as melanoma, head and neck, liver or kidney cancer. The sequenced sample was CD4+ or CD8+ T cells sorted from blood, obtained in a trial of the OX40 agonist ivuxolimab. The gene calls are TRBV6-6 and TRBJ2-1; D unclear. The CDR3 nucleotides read TGTGCCAGCATGGTAGATAACAATGAGCAGTTCTTC. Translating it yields CASMVDNNEQFF.